This T cell receptor (beta chain) originates from a study of blood T cell repertoires in COVID-19. This clone was observed a single time. The repertoire was sequenced with immunoSEQ multiplex PCR; TCRdb's copy has only in-frame clones and lacks some. The table records about 43,000 clones, roughly four fifths of them present only once. Germline lookup yields CDR1 SEHNR and CDR2 FQNEAQ (reference sequence). The CDR3 spans 15 residues. Trimming at V came to 6 bases and at J to 3 bases, leaving 5 bases not matched to a gene. Input material: peripheral blood. The rearrangement links TRBV7-9 to TRBJ2-5, with TRBD2 matching over 12 bases. The receptor's source is a woman aged 60-75 years with acute or convalescent COVID-19. The CDR3 protein is CASRSSGGDEETQYF. Written as DNA, the CDR3 is TGTGCCAGCAGATCTAGCGGGGGGGATGAAGAGACCCAGTACTTC.